The source of this T cell receptor beta chain is a study of cytomegalovirus exposure and HLA in healthy donors. Amplification used 60 Vbeta primers and 13 Jbeta primers. TCRdb keeps only in-frame clones here, not all; method: immunoSEQ multiplex PCR. The table shows 75,000 to 90,000 clones, with about 9.5% occurring only once. This clone came up a few times. The sample was PBMCs. The source is a man between 60 and 70 years old in good health and CMV-seropositive.

The CDR3 sequence: CASSRGPGNTIYF. In DNA, the CDR3 is TGTGCCAGCAGCAGGGGGCCTGGAAACACCATATATTTT. The V and J genes are TRBV28 and TRBJ1-3, with 8 nucleotides matching TRBD1. Unmatched junction bases numbered 0, after V lost 6 bases and J lost 2 bases. In germline, CDR1 is MDHEN, CDR2 SYDVKM. This CDR3 comprises 13 residues.